This entry concerns a single T cell receptor (beta chain). What it binds is unknown. This PCR relied on a set of 60 Vbeta primers and 13 Jbeta primers. TCRdb keeps only in-frame clones here, not all; method: immunoSEQ multiplex PCR. In the table there are about 73,000 clones, roughly 70% of which are singletons. The sample originates from a study of cytomegalovirus exposure and HLA in healthy donors. Study conclusions and caveats: A missense DCLRE1C variant was associated with V- and J-gene trimming of TCR beta chains in a later analysis, and an independent cohort replicated the association.

The CDR3 runs 13 residues. V was cut by 4 bases and J by 4 bases, with 13 bases left in between. The germline V gene has CDR1 SQVTM and CDR2 ANQGSEA. Sample: PBMCs. This sequence was found in a man in his 70s in good health and CMV-seronegative. The chain employs TRBV29-1 and TRBJ1-2, with D perhaps matching TRBD1 (6 bases). CDR3 loop: CSVVDSPLYGYTF. The CDR3, as DNA: TGCAGCGTTGTGGACAGTCCGCTCTATGGCTACACCTTC.